These 8 T cell receptor beta chains were all obtained from the same sample, sequenced in a study of regulatory T cells in long-lasting Graves disease. This sample's time point: persistent/refractory GD, antithyroid drugs over 5 years with positive TRAb. The TCR library used RNA extracted from PBMCs. Investigators prepared the TCR beta libraries by applying iRepertoire HTBI primers and Arm-PCR of CDR3 regions. TCRdb called the multiplex PCR reads again in MiXCR, with one record for every CDR3 protein. Of hundreds of thousands of distinct CDR3 sequences listed, 20% to 25% are singletons. The source material was peripheral blood mononuclear cells (PBMCs), sampled when the disease was refractory, from a patient treated with antithyroid drugs. The receptors stem from a female donor with Graves disease.

At least ten counts were recorded for this clonotype. The chain is built from TRBV28 and TRBJ1-2; TRBD1 is a possible D gene (5 bases). From germline, CDR1 is MDHEN and CDR2 SYDVKM. The CDR3 is 15 amino acids. Trimming left V 2 bases short and J 5 bases short, with 15 bases between. Written as DNA, the CDR3 is TGTGCCAGCAGTTTAAGCTCAGGGTTAGGGTATGGCTACACCTTC. Its translation is CASSLSSGLGYGYTF.

Points on this clonotype: Just one base apart from a much larger clone, this may be a read error. The CDR3 loop reads CSARGGFGHTGITEKLFF. The DNA for the CDR3 is TGCAGTGCTAGAGGGGGGTTCGGTCACACGGGGATAACGGAAAAACTGTTTTTT. The V and J genes are TRBV20-1 and TRBJ1-4; possible D gene TRBD1, 5 bases. Germline CDR1 reads DFQATT; CDR2 reads SNEGSKA (reference sequence). This CDR3 is built from 18 residues. With 1 base removed from V and 8 bases from J, the gap between germline ends came to 26 bases.

The rearrangement links TRBV7-9 to TRBJ1-2; D unresolved. CDR3 length: 15 residues. V was pared by 8 bases and J by 0 bases, with 16 bases between. Germline V CDR1 and CDR2: SEHNR, FQNEAQ (reference sequence). This chain's CDR3 is CASPNPGYPNYGYTF. CDR3 sequence (DNA): TGTGCCAGCCCCAATCCGGGGTACCCTAACTATGGCTACACCTTC.

The sample holds many counts of this clonotype. The V and J genes are TRBV6-2 or TRBV6-3 and TRBJ1-1, with D unresolved. CDR3 size: 13 residues. The V gene's germline CDR1 is MNHEY and CDR2 SVGEGT. V was cut by 2 bases and J by 1 base, with 5 bases left in between. The CDR3, as DNA: TGTGCCAGCAGTTACATGGGGAACACTGAAGCTTTCTTT. Residues: CASSYMGNTEAFF.

This clonotype turned up a few times. The CDR3 is CASSLAEAGVTGELFF. In nucleotides, the CDR3 is TGCGCCAGCAGCTTGGCCGAGGCGGGAGTTACCGGGGAGCTGTTTTTT. The chain combines TRBV5-1 with TRBJ2-2; TRBD2 agrees at 7 bases. The CDR3 length is 16 residues. The V gene end was trimmed by 0 bases and the J gene end by 5 bases; junction bases not matched to a gene: 7. Germline CDR1 reads SGHRS; CDR2 reads YFSETQ.

Comments on this clonotype: A much larger clone is a single base away; this may be a read error. A read error is likely, as this CDR3 ends without the conserved phenylalanine or tryptophan. V and J are TRBV11-2 and TRBJ2-2; 7 bases fit TRBD2. This CDR3 has 16 residues. The junction had 3 bases not matched to a gene; V was cut back by 0 bases and J by 2 bases. Germline loops: CDR1 SGHAT, CDR2 FQNNGV. Written as DNA, the CDR3 is TGTGCCAGCAGCTTAGAGGCTAGCGGTAACACCGGGGAGCTGTTTTCT. This gives the protein CASSLEASGNTGELFS.

This clonotype was found many times. This chain uses TRBV11-2 with TRBJ1-2, with a possible D match to TRBD1 (6 bases). Germline CDR1 reads SGHAT; CDR2 reads FQNNGV. V was pared by 5 bases and J by 0 bases, with 13 bases between. The CDR3 extends over 15 amino acids. Written as DNA, the CDR3 is TGTGCCAGCAGCATGACAGGTGTAACTAACTATGGCTACACCTTC. This encodes CASSMTGVTNYGYTF.

This clonotype was observed a handful of times. Germline and junction disagree at one end, which may indicate a read error. This chain links TRBV7-7 with TRBJ2-5; D might be TRBD1 (9 bases). CDR3 length equals 15 residues. CDR1 is SSHAT, CDR2 FNYEAQ, per germline (reference sequence). This CDR3 reads CASSLAGQGWETQYF. Written as DNA, the CDR3 is TGTGCTAGCAGCTTAGCGGGACAGGGATGGGAGACCCAGTACTTC.